A single T cell receptor (beta chain) is shown here with its context. The junction had 4 bases not matched to a gene; V was cut back by 0 bases and J by 3 bases. CDR1 and CDR2 (germline): SGDLS, YYNGEE. The length of the CDR3 is 15 residues. This sample was included in a study of blood T cells in healthy people across ages. Primed by a sample-barcoded 5' primer and a J-beta primer mix, a second PCR proceeded for about 6 to 12 cycles. TCRdb analysed the 5' RACE reads with MiXCR anew, one entry per CDR3 protein. The sample lists about 690,000 distinct CDR3 sequences, 40% to 45% occurring once. The donors, all healthy, were Caucasians living in Russia, aged roughly 6 to 100.

The sample was blood. The TCR comes from an elderly man in good health. The chain uses TRBV9 and TRBJ2-7; 9 bases match TRBD1. The CDR3 region has the DNA TGTGCCAGCAGCGTAGTGGGGACAGGGAACTACGAGCAGTACTTC. It encodes CASSVVGTGNYEQYF.